These 15 T cell receptor beta chains originate from one sample sequenced in a study of shared clonotypes between healthy human individuals. Method: immunoSEQ multiplex PCR; TCRdb's copy keeps in-frame clones and lacks some. The data show 900,000 to 1,200,000 clones, with 70% to 80% seen just once and roughly 0.57% held by the top ten. The sample comprised memory CD4+ T cells from PBMCs. The subset here: CD45RA-negative fraction. The receptors derive from a man younger than 30 in good health. Some clones in this sample may be carry-over from other donors' samples.

This clone was counted between two and nine times. The chain links TRBV7-9 to TRBJ2-1; TRBD1 is a possible D gene (5 bases). Germline V lookup: CDR1 SEHNR, CDR2 FQNEAQ (reference sequence). The CDR3 loop spans 12 amino acids. Trimming stripped 3 bases from V and 9 bases from J, with 9 bases between. The DNA for the CDR3 is TGTGCCAGCAGCTTTCAGGGTCCTGAGCAGTTCTTC. Amino acids: CASSFQGPEQFF.

The V and J genes are TRBV5-4 and TRBJ2-7, with 9 bases aligning to TRBD1. Germline trimming cut 1 base from V and 5 bases from J; bases unmatched to any gene: 10. The length of the CDR3 is 16 residues. Per the germline V gene, CDR1 is SGHNT and CDR2 is YYREEE (reference sequence). The CDR3 reads CASSLRIGTGIDEQYF. The DNA for the CDR3 is TGTGCCAGCAGCTTGAGGATAGGGACAGGGATTGACGAGCAGTACTTC. Filled out from reference TRBV5-4 and TRBJ2-7, the complete variable domain reads ETGVTQSPTHLIKTRGQQVTLRCSSQSGHNTVSWYQQALGQGPQFIFQYYREEENGRGNFPPRFSGLQFPNYSSELNVNALELDDSALYLCASSLRIGTGIDEQYFGPGTRLTVT.

The rearrangement joins TRBV6-1 to TRBJ2-5; possibly TRBD2 for D (5 bases). The CDR3 sequence is 15 residues long. The ends were cut back, 2 bases at V and 5 bases at J, with 15 bases in the middle. Per the germline V gene, CDR1 is MNHNS and CDR2 is SASEGT. CDR3 residues: CASSEWGAAPETQYF. CDR3 in DNA: TGTGCCAGCAGTGAATGGGGAGCGGCCCCGGAGACCCAGTACTTC.

This clone was picked up one time. This rearrangement joins TRBV4-1 to TRBJ2-1, with D possibly called TRBD1 or TRBD2 (6 bases each). V lost 1 base, J lost 8 bases, and 15 bases lay in between. This CDR3 has 15 residues. The germline gives CDR1 MGHRA, CDR2 YSYEKL. CDR3 amino acids: CASSQVGGYGDEQFF. In DNA, the CDR3 is TGCGCCAGCAGCCAAGTCGGGGGCTATGGCGATGAGCAGTTCTTC.

V and J are TRBV4-2 and TRBJ1-2; possibly TRBD1 for D (5 bases). The CDR3 is 18 amino acids. The V gene lost 2 bases and the J gene lost 4 bases, with 23 bases spanning the gap. The germline gives CDR1 LGHNA, CDR2 YNFKEQ. CDR3 DNA: TGTGCCAGCAGCCAATCGACCCAGGGCCGGTCTGGTGGCTATGGCTACACCTTC. Its protein is CASSQSTQGRSGGYGYTF.

The V call is TRBV28, the J call TRBJ1-4; D call uncertain. This CDR3 is built from 13 residues. The ends were cut back, 2 bases at V and 6 bases at J, with 7 bases in the middle. Per the germline V gene, CDR1 is MDHEN and CDR2 is SYDVKM. Written as DNA, the CDR3 is TGTGCCAGCAGTTTAGAGCTTTATGAAAAACTGTTTTTT. It specifies CASSLELYEKLFF.

The chain recombines TRBV4-2 with TRBJ2-1; the match to TRBD2 covers 8 bases. There are 16 residues in the CDR3. Per the germline V gene, CDR1 is LGHNA and CDR2 is YNFKEQ. The V gene end was trimmed by 2 bases and the J gene end by 2 bases; junction bases not matched to a gene: 5. The CDR3 DNA follows: TGTGCCAGCAGCCAACACACTAGCGGACCCTACAATGAGCAGTTCTTC. It codes for CASSQHTSGPYNEQFF.

This sequence joins TRBV9 and TRBJ1-4; D is uncertain. The ends were cut back, 4 bases at V and 8 bases at J, with 18 bases in the middle. From germline, CDR1 is SGDLS and CDR2 YYNGEE. The length of the CDR3 is 15 residues. CDR3 sequence (DNA): TGTGCCAGCAGCTCTCGGACCCAAGGCGGGGAAAAACTGTTTTTT. Its protein is CASSSRTQGGEKLFF.

The chain carries TRBV6-1 and TRBJ2-5; D possibly corresponds to TRBD1 (6 bases). Between the trimmed V and J ends, which lost 1 base and 4 bases, there was a span of 10 bases. Per germline, CDR1 MNHNS and CDR2 SASEGT. The CDR3 covers 14 residues. Here the CDR3 DNA reads TGTGCCAGCAGTGAAGACAGGGTAGTAGAGACCCAGTACTTC. It codes for CASSEDRVVETQYF.

The genes are TRBV30 and TRBJ2-1; 8 bases match TRBD2. The CDR3 length is 13 residues. V lost 2 bases, J lost 6 bases, and 3 bases stayed unmatched. Germline assignment: CDR1 GTSNPN and CDR2 SVGIG (reference sequence). The CDR3 loop is CAWSTAGGNEQFF. In DNA, the CDR3 is TGTGCCTGGAGTACGGCGGGAGGCAATGAGCAGTTCTTC.

This clone was seen a handful of times. The chain recombines TRBV10-2 with TRBJ1-1; a possible D gene is TRBD1 (5 bases). This CDR3 has 18 amino acids. V was cut by 0 bases and J by 1 base, with 18 bases left in between. The V gene's germline CDR1 is WSHSY and CDR2 SAAADI. CDR3 region: CASSESRQGGRGNTEAFF. For the CDR3, the DNA is TGCGCCAGCAGTGAGTCCAGGCAGGGAGGTCGGGGGAACACTGAAGCTTTCTTT.

This clone was counted at least ten times. The chain uses TRBV29-1 and TRBJ2-1; a weak D match, TRBD2 (5 bases). Germline V gene data show CDR1 as SQVTM and CDR2 as ANQGSEA. The CDR3 loop spans 15 amino acids. The ends were cut back, 4 bases at V and 9 bases at J, with 22 bases in the middle. CDR3 DNA: TGCAGCGTTGGCTCAACCGGGCCCACCCGGGGTGAGCAGTTCTTC. It translates to CSVGSTGPTRGEQFF.

The V call is TRBV15, the J call TRBJ2-2; 8 nucleotides match TRBD1. Germline V CDR1 and CDR2: LNHNV, YYDKDF (reference sequence). CDR3 length: 15 residues. V shed 5 bases and J 3 bases; nucleotides not matched to a gene: 5. CDR3 region: CATSRWTGYTGELFF. The CDR3 DNA sequence: TGTGCCACCAGCCGGTGGACAGGGTACACCGGGGAGCTGTTTTTT.

The V and J genes are TRBV5-1 and TRBJ2-3; D gene uncertain. Germline-derived CDR1 and CDR2 are SGHRS and YFSETQ. Trimming pared 6 bases from V and 2 bases from J, leaving 16 bases between. This CDR3 is built from 15 residues. Written as DNA, the CDR3 is TGCGCCAGCAAACTCGGCGAGACGAACACAGATACGCAGTATTTT. This sequence encodes CASKLGETNTDTQYF.

The rearrangement uses TRBV2 and TRBJ2-2; 12 positions agree with TRBD1. From germline, CDR1 is SNHLY and CDR2 FYNNEI. The CDR3 is 14 amino acids. Unmatched junction bases numbered 1, after V lost 4 bases and J lost 7 bases. CDR3 sequence (DNA): TGTGCCAGCAGTGGGGACAGGGGGCTCGGGGAGCTGTTTTTT. This codes for CASSGDRGLGELFF.